The text below deals with one TCR beta chain. Antigen: not known. In germline, CDR1 is MDHEN, CDR2 SYDVKM. The CDR3 covers 12 residues. The germline V and J ends were trimmed by 6 bases and 6 bases, with 9 bases remaining between them. Every donor was a healthy person donating bone marrow. Primers included in the PCR were 60 Vbeta and 13 Jbeta primers. TCRdb's table, derived via immunoSEQ multiplex PCR, lists solely in-frame clones and lacks some. The sample has 150,000 to 200,000 clones, 75% seen once. This entry comes from a study of cytomegalovirus exposure and HLA in healthy donors. About the research overall: For the approximately 420 genotyped donors, roughly 81% fell within the Caucasian-associated ancestry cluster. Study results and limitations: The CMV antigen specificity of a few CMV-associated chains was confirmed through in vitro analysis.

The chain carries TRBV28 and TRBJ2-1, with a possible D match to TRBD2 (5 bases). The sample was PBMCs. This TCR came from a male donor in good health and CMV-seronegative. The CDR3 DNA reads as TGTGCCAGCAGGTCGGGAATCAATGAGCAGTTCTTC. Translated, it gives CASRSGINEQFF.